The clone carrying this TCR beta chain was recorded many times. A junction end diverges from the germline sequence, so it may reflect a read error. This sample was included in a study of T cells in Graves' hyperthyroidism and ophthalmopathy. RNA transcripts gave rise to amplified TCR beta CDR3 regions. Initially, a first-round RT-PCR of the TCR CDR3 employed the HTBI primer set. TCRdb re-analysed the multiplex PCR reads in MiXCR, keeping a single row per CDR3 protein. The repertoire holds hundreds of thousands of distinct CDR3 sequences, around 25% seen once, with approximately 35% in the top ten. The V gene's germline CDR1 is MDHEN and CDR2 SYDVKM. This CDR3 comprises 14 residues. For ophthalmopathy patients, the Clinical Activity Score was at least 3 and the NOSPECS grade at least 4; duration was under 3 months. Exclusions: uncontrolled infection, other autoimmune disease, pregnancy, lactation.

Sequencing was done on a sample of blood. This receptor was identified in a middle-aged woman with Graves' ophthalmopathy. J is TRBJ1-2 and V is TRBV28, with D unclear. The CDR3 nucleotides are TGTGCCAGCAGTTTCCACGGGGTGGGGTATGTCTACACCTTC. Its translation is CASSFHGVGYVYTF.